These 23 T cell receptor beta chains share one sample of origin, sequenced in a study of blood T cell repertoires in COVID-19. Generated by immunoSEQ multiplex PCR, the TCRdb table keeps only in-frame clones and is missing some. The sample yields hundreds of thousands of clones, 86% seen once. The sample was peripheral blood. These receptors came from a woman aged 70 to 79 with COVID-19, enrolled during active disease.

With regard to this clone: Within the sample, other DNA sequences also encode this same CDR3. The chain combines TRBV2 with TRBJ1-5; 8 nucleotides match TRBD1. The CDR3 extends over 12 amino acids. The V gene's germline CDR1 is SNHLY and CDR2 FYNNEI. V shed 6 bases, J shed 7 bases, and the junction held 2 bases outside the gene matches. This chain's CDR3 is CASSDRGQPQHF. CDR3 sequence (DNA): TGTGCCAGCAGCGACAGGGGACAGCCCCAGCATTTT.

This clone showed up many times. This CDR3 is CASSKDRIYF. As DNA, the CDR3 is TGTGCCAGCAGCAAGGACAGGATTTATTTT. The V gene is TRBV21-1, the J gene TRBJ1-3; the D call TRBD1 from the table was never checked on the DNA. TRBV21-1 is a pseudogene. The CDR3 contains 10 residues.

J is TRBJ2-5 and V is TRBV9, with TRBD2 as a possible D gene (7 bases). V was cut by 4 bases and J by 1 base, with 14 bases left in between. This CDR3 has 15 amino acids. Per germline, CDR1 SGDLS and CDR2 YYNGEE. The CDR3 DNA reads TGTGCCAGCAGCCTCTCGGCGGGGGCCCAAGAGACCCAGTACTTC. Translating gives CASSLSAGAQETQYF.

This clone was found a few times. V usage is TRBV5-1 and J usage is TRBJ1-1; 7 bases agree with TRBD1. V lost 4 bases and J lost 1; bases outside the gene matches: 7. The germline CDR1 and CDR2 sequences are SGHRS and YFSETQ. The CDR3 consists of 15 residues. In DNA form, the CDR3 reads TGCGCCAGCAGCCCCCGGGGACAGCAGAACACTGAAGCTTTCTTT. This gives the protein CASSPRGQQNTEAFF.

This chain links TRBV4-1 with TRBJ1-1, with D maybe TRBD1 (5 bases). The CDR3 spans 15 residues. Trimming removed 1 base from V and 3 bases from J, with 12 bases in between. CDR1 is MGHRA, CDR2 YSYEKL, per germline. The CDR3 coding sequence is TGCGCCAGCAGCCAAGGCCATTCCAGGGACACTGAAGCTTTCTTT. Residues: CASSQGHSRDTEAFF.

The rearrangement uses TRBV21-1 and TRBJ1-1; TRBD1 is the table's D call and was not checked against the DNA. TRBV21-1 is reported as a pseudogene. The CDR3 runs 12 residues. The CDR3 nucleotides read TGTGCCAGCAGCAAACGACAGGGGGATGCTTTCTTT. This translates into CASSKRQGDAFF.

This sequence joins TRBV30 and TRBJ2-1; 7 bases line up with TRBD1. The germline gives CDR1 GTSNPN, CDR2 SVGIG (reference sequence). Germline trimming cut 4 bases from V and 5 bases from J; bases unmatched to any gene: 8. The CDR3 extends over 14 amino acids. Here the CDR3 DNA reads TGTGCCTGGACCCATGGACAGGCCGACAATGAGCAGTTCTTC. This encodes CAWTHGQADNEQFF.

This clone showed up just once. The rearrangement links TRBV9 to TRBJ1-2; 9 bases are a match to TRBD1. This CDR3 comprises 15 residues. V trimming: 4 bases; J trimming: 12 bases; junction bases outside the gene matches: 16. Germline V gives CDR1 SGDLS, CDR2 YYNGEE. CDR3 protein: CASSFFGTGPGGDTF. In nucleotides, the CDR3 is TGTGCCAGCAGCTTCTTCGGGACAGGGCCTGGGGGAGACACCTTC.

The rearrangement links TRBV11-2 to TRBJ2-7, with a tentative D call TRBD1 (5 bases). Trimming removed 4 bases at V and 4 bases at J, with 11 bases between. CDR1 SGHAT and CDR2 FQNNGV come from the germline V gene. The CDR3 loop spans 13 amino acids. CDR3: CASSSQGFYEQYF. CDR3 sequence (DNA): TGTGCCAGCAGCTCGCAGGGATTTTACGAGCAGTACTTC.

CDR3 sequence reads: CASSRSVTGIYNEQFF. The CDR3 DNA reads TGCGCCAGCAGCCGATCGGTCACAGGTATCTACAATGAGCAGTTCTTC. V usage is TRBV4-1 and J usage is TRBJ2-1, with D maybe TRBD1 (5 bases). This CDR3 region has 16 residues. Germline V CDR1 and CDR2: MGHRA, YSYEKL. Trimming took 4 bases from V and 3 from J, leaving 16 bases between them.

This chain connects TRBV12-3 or TRBV12-4 to TRBJ1-1; D is perhaps TRBD1 (6 bases). CDR3 size: 13 residues. Deletions cut 6 bases from V and 2 bases from J, with 10 bases between. CDR3 residues: CASSLQGNTEAFF. The CDR3 DNA reads as TGTGCCAGCAGCCTACAGGGTAACACTGAAGCTTTCTTT.

The chain employs TRBV5-5 and TRBJ1-1, with 8 positions matching TRBD1. Trimming at V came to 4 bases and at J to 8 bases, leaving 4 bases not matched to a gene. The germline V gene encodes CDR1 SGHKS and CDR2 YYEKEE (reference sequence). The CDR3 consists of 12 residues. This chain's CDR3 is CASSPGGREAFF. CDR3 coding DNA: TGTGCCAGCAGCCCAGGGGGCAGGGAAGCTTTCTTT.

The CDR3 sequence: CASSEGRQGTANEKLFF. Here the CDR3 DNA reads TGTGCCAGCAGCGAGGGTCGACAGGGTACGGCTAATGAAAAACTGTTTTTT. V is TRBV9 and J is TRBJ1-4; 7 bases align to TRBD1. The ends lost 3 bases at V and 3 bases at J; junction bases unmatched: 11. CDR1 and CDR2 from the germline V gene are SGDLS and YYNGEE. The CDR3 has 17 amino acids.

The CDR3 protein is CASSPGGNSNQPQHF. CDR3 coding DNA: TGTGCCAGCAGCCCGGGGGGGAATAGCAATCAGCCCCAGCATTTT. The rearrangement links TRBV7-9 to TRBJ1-5; tentative D call: TRBD1 (5 bases). CDR1 and CDR2 (germline): SEHNR, FQNEAQ (reference sequence). Trimming removed 5 bases at V and 0 bases at J, with 11 bases between. The CDR3 spans 15 residues.

V is TRBV28 and J is TRBJ1-1; D is ambiguous. This CDR3 is 17 amino acids long. V lost 6 bases and J lost 6, with 26 bases in between. The germline gives CDR1 MDHEN, CDR2 SYDVKM. CDR3 region: CASRPSGGALKIPEAFF. The CDR3 DNA follows: TGTGCCAGCAGACCCTCAGGTGGTGCGCTAAAGATTCCTGAAGCTTTCTTT.

The chain has TRBV30 and TRBJ2-3; D might be TRBD1 (5 bases). Germline CDR1 reads GTSNPN; CDR2 reads SVGIG (reference sequence). The CDR3 runs to 16 residues. The germline V and J ends were trimmed by 0 bases and 0 bases, with 13 bases remaining between them. CDR3 sequence: CAWSVVIGASTDTQYF. The CDR3, as DNA: TGTGCCTGGAGTGTGGTTATAGGGGCTAGCACAGATACGCAGTATTTT.

The CDR3 reads CASSLLYLEVDDTEAFF. CDR3 DNA sequence: TGTGCCAGCAGCTTATTATACTTGGAGGTTGATGACACTGAAGCTTTCTTT. The chain joins TRBV11-2 to TRBJ1-1, with D uncertain. CDR1 and CDR2 from the germline V gene are SGHAT and FQNNGV. V dropped 2 bases and J dropped 3 bases, with 19 bases sitting between them. There are 17 residues in the CDR3.

This chain connects TRBV6-5 to TRBJ2-7; possible D gene TRBD2, 6 bases. Germline V gene data show CDR1 as MNHEY and CDR2 as SVGAGI. The V end lost 7 bases, the J end lost 3 bases, and 16 bases lay between the germline ends. There are 14 residues in the CDR3. CDR3 sequence: CASTPVGGLYEQYF. CDR3 DNA: TGTGCCAGCACCCCGGTTGGGGGACTCTACGAGCAGTACTTC.

The chain carries TRBV30 and TRBJ2-7; 8 bases line up with TRBD1. V shed 4 bases, J shed 3 bases, and the junction held 8 bases outside the gene matches. Germline V gene data show CDR1 as GTSNPN and CDR2 as SVGIG (reference sequence). The CDR3 has 14 amino acids. Here the CDR3 DNA reads TGTGCCTGGAACAGCGTAGGACAGGGCTACGAGCAGTACTTC. This codes for CAWNSVGQGYEQYF.

This chain connects TRBV2 to TRBJ1-2; D unresolved. The CDR3 consists of 10 residues. V was trimmed by 6 bases and J by 5 bases, leaving 4 bases between them. Germline-derived CDR1 and CDR2 are SNHLY and FYNNEI. CDR3 bases: TGTGCCAGCAGCGGTTATGGCTACACCTTC. Amino acids: CASSGYGYTF.

The CDR3 nucleotides are TGTGCCAGCTCACCATACCGAGACACCAACTATGGCTACACCTTC. Amino acid sequence: CASSPYRDTNYGYTF. The genes are TRBV18 and TRBJ1-2; D ambiguous. CDR1 KGHSH and CDR2 LQKENI come from the germline V gene. With 2 bases removed from V and 2 bases from J, the gap between germline ends came to 12 bases. This CDR3 is built from 15 residues.

The gene calls are TRBV7-2 and TRBJ1-2; TRBD1 is a possible D gene (6 bases). Trimming shortened V by 1 base and J by 5 bases, and 17 bases separated the two germline ends. The length of the CDR3 is 16 residues. From germline, CDR1 is SGHTA and CDR2 FQGNSA. The CDR3 DNA is TGTGCCAGCAGCTTAGGCTTTGGGGGGGGCGGTTATGGCTACACCTTC. Translating it yields CASSLGFGGGGYGYTF.

The genes are TRBV29-1 and TRBJ1-2, with 9 bases that match TRBD1. This CDR3 contains 11 residues. The germline V gene has CDR1 SQVTM and CDR2 ANQGSEA. V gave up 3 bases and J gave up 7 bases; unmatched junction bases: 0. The CDR3 bases are TGCAGCGTTGAGACAGGGGGTGGCTACACCTTC. Protein product: CSVETGGGYTF.